The rows below give T cell receptor beta chains drawn from one sample of a study of blood T cells in healthy people across ages. A single record per CDR3 protein comes from TCRdb applying MiXCR to the 5' RACE reads. This sample has over a million distinct CDR3 sequences, with 40% to 50% found just once. Sequencing input: blood. The receptors stem from an older woman in good health. CDR3s include the opening cysteine and the closing phenylalanine or tryptophan. A D gene is named only where the DNA matches it firmly. Size is omitted from some rows. Given values are once, few, many or a class for expanded clones.

clone size	J gene	V gene	D gene	CDR3 protein	CDR3 DNA
.	TRBJ2-1	TRBV27	TRBD2	CASKSRKLAGYEQFF	TGTGCCAGCAAATCTAGGAAACTAGCGGGATATGAGCAGTTCTTC
.	TRBJ2-7	TRBV7-6	.	CASSLDHGSYEQYF	TGTGCCAGCAGCTTAGATCACGGCTCCTACGAGCAGTACTTC
.	TRBJ2-7	TRBV30	.	CACPRRGSPYEQYF	TGTGCCTGCCCGCGCAGGGGAAGTCCCTACGAGCAGTACTTC
.	TRBJ2-5	TRBV7-3	TRBD2	CASSGLEDPNEQYF	TGTGCCAGCTCGGGACTAGAAGATCCCAATGAGCAGTACTTC
few	TRBJ2-7	TRBV6-5	TRBD2	CASSYSPSGTYEQYF	TGTGCCAGCAGTTACTCGCCTAGCGGGACCTACGAGCAGTACTTC
.	TRBJ1-5	TRBV28	.	CASRVGDLENQPQHF	TGTGCCAGCAGGGTCGGGGACTTAGAGAATCAGCCCCAGCATTTT
few	TRBJ2-3	TRBV20-1	.	CSARDLGSGITDTQYF	TGCAGTGCTAGAGATCTTGGTAGCGGAATCACAGATACGCAGTATTTT
few	TRBJ1-3	TRBV10-3	TRBD1	CAITPGGRAGNTIYF	TGTGCCATCACCCCAGGGGGAAGGGCTGGAAACACCATATATTTT
few	TRBJ1-2	TRBV28	TRBD1	CASSRAGGYGYTF	TGTGCCAGCAGTAGAGCAGGGGGCTATGGCTACACCTTC
.	TRBJ2-5	TRBV30	TRBD2	CAWTSGREKETQYF	TGTGCCTGGACTAGCGGGAGGGAGAAAGAGACCCAGTACTTC
.	TRBJ2-2	TRBV7-2	TRBD1	CASSFLLRDRGRTGELFF	TGTGCCAGCAGCTTTCTACTACGCGACAGGGGGCGGACCGGGGAGCTGTTTTTT
.	TRBJ2-4	TRBV20-1	TRBD2	CSASGGGGAGNIQYF	TGCAGTGCTAGCGGTGGCGGGGGGGCCGGAAACATTCAGTACTTC
once	TRBJ1-5	TRBV6-2/TRBV6-3	.	CATGNPSNQPQHF	TGTGCCACCGGGAACCCTAGCAATCAGCCCCAGCATTTT
.	TRBJ1-2	TRBV28	TRBD1	CASSQTGEDGYTF	TGTGCCAGCAGCCAGACAGGGGAGGATGGCTACACCTTC
.	TRBJ2-3	TRBV5-1	TRBD2	CASRGTSGSWPQDTQYF	TGCGCCAGCAGGGGGACTAGCGGGAGTTGGCCGCAGGATACGCAGTATTTT
.	TRBJ2-5	TRBV20-1	.	CSIADFQETQYF	TGCAGCATAGCTGACTTCCAAGAGACCCAGTACTTC
.	TRBJ1-2	TRBV3-1	.	CASSQTPSGYTF	TGTGCCAGCAGCCAGACACCGTCGGGCTACACCTTC
many	TRBJ2-1	TRBV7-7	.	CASSPTSNDEQFF	TGTGCCAGCAGCCCGACGTCCAACGATGAGCAGTTCTTC
many	TRBJ2-3	TRBV2	TRBD2	CASSEDIAGGSTDTQYF	TGTGCCAGCAGTGAAGACATAGCGGGAGGGAGCACAGATACGCAGTATTTT
few	TRBJ2-1	TRBV10-3	TRBD2	CATAGGEGMEFF	TGTGCCACTGCGGGGGGAGAAGGGATGGAGTTCTTC
few	TRBJ1-2	TRBV2	.	CASSRGMGGYTF	TGTGCCAGCAGCAGGGGTATGGGAGGCTACACCTTC
.	TRBJ2-1	TRBV4-1	.	CASSQDNWNEQFF	TGCGCCAGCAGCCAAGATAACTGGAATGAGCAGTTCTTC
.	TRBJ1-4	TRBV20-1	TRBD1	CSAYRGLEEKLFF	TGCAGTGCTTACAGGGGACTGGAAGAAAAACTGTTTTTT
.	TRBJ2-7	TRBV12-3/TRBV12-4	.	CASSSTAFYEQYF	TGTGCCAGCAGTTCGACTGCCTTTTACGAGCAGTACTTC
few	TRBJ1-5	TRBV27	.	CASSPSLGQPQHF	TGTGCCAGCAGTCCGAGCTTAGGTCAGCCCCAGCATTTT
few	TRBJ2-3	TRBV10-3	.	CAISESVEDTQYF	TGTGCCATCAGTGAGTCTGTGGAGGATACGCAGTATTTT
few	TRBJ2-5	TRBV15	.	CATSPSGGVGETQYF	TGTGCCACCAGCCCCTCTGGAGGTGTTGGAGAGACCCAGTACTTC
.	TRBJ1-1	TRBV7-2	.	CASSLTRAGGAAFF	TGTGCCAGCAGCTTAACTCGGGCAGGTGGCGCAGCTTTCTTT
.	TRBJ2-1	TRBV5-1	TRBD2	CASVAGGNEQFF	TGCGCCAGCGTTGCGGGGGGTAATGAGCAGTTCTTC
.	TRBJ1-6	TRBV10-3	.	CASRSGRDSPLHF	TGTGCCTCCCGGTCCGGGCGTGATTCACCCCTCCACTTT
.	TRBJ2-3	TRBV28	TRBD1	CARRSIPGQGKDTQYF	TGTGCCCGCAGAAGCATCCCGGGACAGGGGAAAGATACGCAGTATTTT
.	TRBJ2-3	TRBV11-3	.	CASSLGSTSNTQYF	TGTGCCAGCAGCTTAGGAAGTACTAGCAATACGCAGTATTTT
.	TRBJ2-7	TRBV20-1	.	CSAPGLAYEQYF	TGCAGTGCCCCGGGACTTGCCTACGAGCAGTACTTC
.	TRBJ2-1	TRBV6-5	TRBD1	CASSSGTGEQFF	TGTGCCAGCAGTTCCGGGACAGGTGAGCAGTTCTTC
.	TRBJ1-1	TRBV20-1	TRBD1	CSARVNRGTEAFF	TGCAGTGCTAGAGTCAACAGGGGCACTGAAGCTTTCTTT
.	TRBJ2-5	TRBV7-2	.	CASSFGVWETQYF	TGTGCCAGCAGCTTTGGGGTGTGGGAGACCCAGTACTTC
few	TRBJ2-3	TRBV12-3/TRBV12-4	TRBD1	CASSLTGAGDTQYF	TGTGCCAGCAGCCTGACAGGGGCCGGAGATACGCAGTATTTT
.	TRBJ1-1	TRBV27	TRBD1	CASSPKDRANTEAFF	TGTGCCAGCAGTCCTAAGGACAGGGCGAACACTGAAGCTTTCTTT
few	TRBJ1-1	TRBV7-9	.	CASSLSATEAFF	TGTGCCAGCAGCCTCTCGGCCACTGAAGCTTTCTTT
.	TRBJ2-1	TRBV29-1	TRBD1	CSVEEQGHEQFF	TGCAGCGTTGAGGAACAGGGGCATGAGCAGTTCTTC
.	TRBJ2-7	TRBV11-2	.	CANSSGLAYEQYF	TGTGCCAACAGCTCGGGACTTGCCTACGAGCAGTACTTC
.	TRBJ2-7	TRBV15	.	CATSEGGTQYEQYF	TGTGCCACCAGCGAGGGGGGGACACAGTACGAGCAGTACTTC
few	TRBJ1-1	TRBV7-9	TRBD1	CASSSGTGGLDTEAFF	TGTGCCAGCAGCTCCGGGACAGGGGGCTTGGACACTGAAGCTTTCTTT
.	TRBJ2-1	TRBV20-1	.	CSARSGMEGDEQFF	TGCAGTGCTAGGTCTGGGATGGAGGGCGATGAGCAGTTCTTC
.	TRBJ2-7	TRBV28	.	CASSHGKRGYEQYF	TGTGCCAGCAGCCATGGTAAAAGGGGCTACGAGCAGTACTTC
.	TRBJ2-3	TRBV7-3	.	CASSLSPLRTDTQYF	TGTGCCAGCAGTTTATCCCCCCTTCGCACAGATACGCAGTATTTT